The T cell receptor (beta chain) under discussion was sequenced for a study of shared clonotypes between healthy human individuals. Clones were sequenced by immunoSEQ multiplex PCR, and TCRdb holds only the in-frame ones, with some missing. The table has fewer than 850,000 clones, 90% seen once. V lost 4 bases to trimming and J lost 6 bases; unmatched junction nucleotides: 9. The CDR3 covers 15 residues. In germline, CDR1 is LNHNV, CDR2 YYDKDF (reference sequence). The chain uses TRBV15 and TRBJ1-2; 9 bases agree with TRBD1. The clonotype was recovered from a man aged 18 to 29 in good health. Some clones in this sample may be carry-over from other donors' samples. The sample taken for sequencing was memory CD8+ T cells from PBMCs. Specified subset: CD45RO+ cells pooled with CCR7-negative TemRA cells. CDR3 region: CATSIPGQGRNGYTF. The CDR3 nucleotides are TGTGCCACCAGCATCCCGGGACAGGGTAGGAATGGCTACACCTTC.